Each of the 19 T cell receptor beta chains below was sequenced from the same sample in a study of cytomegalovirus exposure and HLA in healthy donors. PCR involved 60 Vbeta and 13 Jbeta primers. Measured with immunoSEQ multiplex PCR; TCRdb has only the in-frame clones, and not every one. The sample shows just over 150,000 clones, 70% to 90% of them seen only once. The specimen was PBMCs. These receptors originate from a woman younger than 30 in good health and CMV-seronegative.

The chain recombines TRBV5-1 with TRBJ2-1; 13 nucleotides line up with TRBD2. Germline V gene lookup returns CDR1 SGHRS and CDR2 YFSETQ. The CDR3 totals 16 residues. The J segment lost 5 bases and the V segment lost 4 bases, leaving 6 bases of the junction unmatched. CDR3 DNA sequence: TGCGCCAGCAGCCCCGGGACTAGCGGGATCGACAATGAGCAGTTCTTC. Its protein product is CASSPGTSGIDNEQFF.

V gene TRBV6-5 combines with J gene TRBJ2-2, with TRBD1 as a possible D gene (5 bases). CDR1 is MNHEY and CDR2 is SVGAGI in the germline V gene. V lost 2 bases, J lost 4 bases, and 8 bases lay in between. The length of the CDR3 is 14 residues. CDR3 region: CASSYDSGTGELFF. CDR3 bases: TGTGCCAGCAGTTACGACAGTGGCACCGGGGAGCTGTTTTTT.

This clone was detected only a few times. The chain couples TRBV7-9 to TRBJ2-1; 8 bases match TRBD2. CDR1 is SEHNR and CDR2 is FQNEAQ in the germline V gene (reference sequence). The CDR3 has 14 amino acids. Trimming removed 5 bases from V and 9 bases from J; junction bases left unmatched: 9. CDR3 residues: CASSRPGGVGEQFF. For the CDR3, the DNA is TGTGCCAGCAGCCGCCCGGGGGGGGTGGGTGAGCAGTTCTTC.

V gene TRBV28 combines with J gene TRBJ2-3; maybe TRBD2 (6 bases). Between the trimmed V and J ends, which lost 6 bases and 2 bases, there was a span of 18 bases. CDR3 size: 16 residues. Per germline, CDR1 MDHEN and CDR2 SYDVKM. DNA for the CDR3: TGTGCCAGCAGCCGACGCCTTGCGGGACCCACAGATACGCAGTATTTT. Its protein product is CASSRRLAGPTDTQYF.

This clone was observed a single time. The chain links TRBV7-9 to TRBJ2-7; a weak D match, TRBD1 (8 bases). CDR1 and CDR2 from the germline V gene are SEHNR and FQNEAQ (reference sequence). The CDR3 runs to 14 residues. The V and J ends lost 6 bases and 6 bases respectively, with 18 bases between them. CDR3 region: CASSHTGGDGEQYF. The CDR3 DNA is TGTGCCAGCAGTCATACAGGGGGGGACGGCGAGCAGTACTTC.

The chain carries TRBV11-2 and TRBJ1-3; D might be TRBD1 (6 bases). Trimming stripped 2 bases from V and 1 base from J, with 9 bases between. Looked up from germline, CDR1 is SGHAT and CDR2 is FQNNGV. This CDR3 has 15 residues. The DNA of the CDR3 is TGTGCCAGCAGCTTATCCACAGGGTCTGGAAACACCATATATTTT. This codes for CASSLSTGSGNTIYF.

This sequence joins TRBV2 and TRBJ1-5; perhaps TRBD1 as D (6 bases). Germline CDR1 and CDR2: SNHLY and FYNNEI. This CDR3 comprises 13 residues. V was cut by 11 bases and J by 4 bases, with 15 bases left in between. This CDR3 reads CAGKLDSNQPQHF. The CDR3 DNA sequence: TGTGCCGGCAAATTGGACAGTAATCAGCCCCAGCATTTT.

This clone was seen a single time. This chain uses TRBV7-2 with TRBJ2-5; 11 bases align to TRBD2. This CDR3 is 13 amino acids long. V was clipped by 5 bases and J by 10 bases; unmatched bases: 6. CDR1 SGHTA and CDR2 FQGNSA come from the germline V gene. This CDR3 reads CASSTTSGTDQYF. The CDR3 region has the DNA TGTGCCAGCAGCACGACTAGCGGGACGGACCAGTACTTC.

CDR3 in amino acids: CASSDVQVLGNQPQHF. CDR3 nucleotides: TGTGCCAGCAGTGATGTGCAGGTATTAGGCAATCAGCCCCAGCATTTT. The chain is built from TRBV2 and TRBJ1-5; D remains ambiguous. Trimming cost V 3 bases and J 2 bases, with 14 bases left between them. The CDR3 consists of 16 residues. The germline V gene encodes CDR1 SNHLY and CDR2 FYNNEI.

V and J are TRBV14 and TRBJ2-3; 10 nucleotides match TRBD2. The ends lost 4 bases at V and 2 bases at J; junction bases unmatched: 6. Germline V gene data show CDR1 as SGHDN and CDR2 as FVKESK. CDR3 size: 16 residues. CDR3 in DNA: TGTGCCAGCAGCCCTCTAGCGGGGGTCCACACAGATACGCAGTATTTT. Translated: CASSPLAGVHTDTQYF.

This clone was seen only a few times. CDR3 in DNA: TGTGCCAGCAGCGTAGCGGTTGACAGGGGTCGGGGCGACACCTTC. This gives the protein CASSVAVDRGRGDTF. The rearrangement uses TRBV9 and TRBJ1-2; TRBD1 matches at 8 bases. The V gene's germline CDR1 is SGDLS and CDR2 YYNGEE. Trimming removed 0 bases from V and 12 bases from J; junction bases left unmatched: 13. The CDR3 is 15 amino acids.

This rearrangement joins TRBV2 to TRBJ2-7; D might be TRBD2 (6 bases). This CDR3 region has 14 residues. Per the germline V gene, CDR1 is SNHLY and CDR2 is FYNNEI. V was shortened by 7 bases and J by 9 bases, with 22 bases between the two germline ends. The CDR3 region is CASIGADYALWQYF. CDR3 in DNA: TGTGCCAGCATAGGGGCGGACTATGCCCTGTGGCAGTACTTC.

The chain links TRBV19 to TRBJ1-5; D remains unclear. The germline V gene encodes CDR1 LNHDA and CDR2 SQIVND (reference sequence). The CDR3 extends over 17 amino acids. The germline V and J ends were trimmed by 1 base and 0 bases, with 13 bases remaining between them. DNA of the CDR3: TGTGCCAGTAGTATAGTGGCGGCGGAGTATAGCAATCAGCCCCAGCATTTT. This sequence encodes CASSIVAAEYSNQPQHF.

The chain employs TRBV11-3 and TRBJ2-1, with 7 bases that match TRBD2. This CDR3 is 12 amino acids long. The V gene end was trimmed by 5 bases and the J gene end by 10 bases; junction bases not matched to a gene: 5. The V gene's germline CDR1 is SGHNT and CDR2 YENEEA. CDR3 residues: CASSKGSGEQFF. For the CDR3, the DNA is TGTGCCAGCAGCAAAGGTAGCGGGGAGCAGTTCTTC.

The V call is TRBV29-1, the J call TRBJ2-5, with 8 positions matching TRBD1. Germline CDR1 and CDR2: SQVTM and ANQGSEA. V lost 0 bases and J lost 7; bases outside the gene matches: 7. There are 14 residues in the CDR3. CDR3 DNA: TGCAGCGTTGAAGAAACAGGGGGGACAGGGACCCAGTACTTC. Protein product: CSVEETGGTGTQYF. The full variable domain, with the rest looked up from reference TRBV29-1 and TRBJ2-5, is SAVISQKPSRDICQRGTSLTIQCQVDSQVTMMFWYRQQPGQSLTLIATANQGSEATYESGFVIDKFPISRPNLTFSTLTVSNMSPEDSSIYLCSVEETGGTGTQYFGPGTRLLVL.

The CDR3 here is CASSLGRGSGGYTF. CDR3 in DNA: TGTGCCAGCAGCTTGGGTAGGGGGTCGGGTGGCTACACCTTC. V usage is TRBV5-6 and J usage is TRBJ1-2, with D tentatively TRBD1 (6 bases). From germline, CDR1 is SGHDT and CDR2 YYEEEE. The CDR3 is 14 residues long. Between the trimmed V and J ends, which lost 0 bases and 7 bases, there was a span of 13 bases.

As DNA, the CDR3 is TGTGCCAGCAGTCCAGAAGGGGTAGCCGAATTGGCCGGGGAGCTGTTTTTT. It encodes CASSPEGVAELAGELFF. V gene TRBV28 combines with J gene TRBJ2-2; maybe TRBD1 (5 bases). CDR1 is MDHEN, CDR2 SYDVKM, per germline. The V end was cut by 5 bases, the J end by 6 bases, with 22 bases between. CDR3 length equals 17 residues.

The chain links TRBV5-1 to TRBJ2-4, with D possibly matching TRBD2 (6 bases). This CDR3 has 16 residues. Germline CDR1 and CDR2: SGHRS and YFSETQ. V was clipped by 4 bases and J by 0 bases, with 14 bases between them. CDR3 nucleotide sequence: TGCGCCAGCAGCCCCGGGGGTCCCCTAGCCAAAAACATTCAGTACTTC. It encodes CASSPGGPLAKNIQYF.

This chain uses TRBV11-2 with TRBJ1-1, with 10 positions matching TRBD1. This CDR3 is built from 16 residues. V lost 3 bases to trimming and J lost 4 bases; unmatched junction nucleotides: 8. The germline V gene has CDR1 SGHAT and CDR2 FQNNGV. The CDR3 is CASSFFFRDRGTEAFF. CDR3 nucleotide sequence: TGTGCCAGCAGCTTTTTTTTCCGGGACAGGGGCACTGAAGCTTTCTTT.